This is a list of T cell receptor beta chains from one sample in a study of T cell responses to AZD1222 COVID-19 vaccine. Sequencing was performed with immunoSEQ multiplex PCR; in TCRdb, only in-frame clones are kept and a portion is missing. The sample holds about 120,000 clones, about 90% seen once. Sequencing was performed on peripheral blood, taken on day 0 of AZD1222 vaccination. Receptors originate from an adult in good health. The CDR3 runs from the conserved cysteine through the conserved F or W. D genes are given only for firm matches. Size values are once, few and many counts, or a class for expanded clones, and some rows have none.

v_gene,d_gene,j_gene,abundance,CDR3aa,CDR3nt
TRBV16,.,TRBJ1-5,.,CASSPQGLQPQHF,TGTGCCAGCAGCCCACAGGGACTTCAGCCCCAGCATTTT
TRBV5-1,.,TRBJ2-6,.,CASGRGSSSGANVLTF,TGCGCCAGCGGTAGGGGTTCTAGCTCTGGGGCCAACGTCCTGACTTTC
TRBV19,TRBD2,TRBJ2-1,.,CASSINAGGPYNEQFF,TGTGCCAGTAGTATTAACGCGGGAGGACCTTACAATGAGCAGTTCTTC
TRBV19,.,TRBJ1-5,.,CATTDPRRNQPQHF,TGTGCCACCACGGACCCCCGGCGCAATCAGCCCCAGCATTTT
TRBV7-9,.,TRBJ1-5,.,CASSLVVDQPQHF,TGTGCCAGCAGCTTAGTAGTGGATCAGCCCCAGCATTTT
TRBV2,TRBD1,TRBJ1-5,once,CASKDRSNQPQHF,TGTGCCAGCAAGGACAGGTCTAATCAGCCCCAGCATTTT
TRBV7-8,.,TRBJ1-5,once,CASSLGHGRQNQPQHF,TGTGCCAGCAGCTTAGGTCACGGACGGCAAAATCAGCCCCAGCATTTT
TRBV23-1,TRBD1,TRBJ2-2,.,CASSQSGQGTCGELFF,TGCGCCAGCAGTCAATCAGGACAGGGGACGTGCGGGGAGCTGTTTTTT
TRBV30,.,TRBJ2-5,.,CAWSPSETSGTQYF,TGTGCCTGGAGTCCCAGCGAGACAAGTGGGACCCAGTACTTC
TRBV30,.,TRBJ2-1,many,CAWSLKGGSNEQFF,TGTGCCTGGAGTCTAAAGGGCGGAAGCAATGAGCAGTTCTTC
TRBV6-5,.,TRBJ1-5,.,CASTGGMGQPQHF,TGTGCCAGCACGGGAGGGATGGGTCAGCCCCAGCATTTT
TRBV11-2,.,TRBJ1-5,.,CASSLAGGNQPQHF,TGTGCCAGCAGCTTAGCAGGGGGCAATCAGCCCCAGCATTTT
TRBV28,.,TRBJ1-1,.,CASWARNTEAFF,TGTGCCAGTTGGGCCCGGAACACTGAAGCTTTCTTT
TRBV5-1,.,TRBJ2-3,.,CASSSDPAGTDTQYF,TGCGCCAGCAGCTCGGACCCGGCGGGCACAGATACGCAGTATTTT
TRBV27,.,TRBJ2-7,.,CASSGRRSSYEQYF,TGTGCCAGCAGTGGGCGCAGGAGCTCCTACGAGCAGTACTTC
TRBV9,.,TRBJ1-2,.,CASSVGEGKGNYGYTF,TGTGCCAGCAGCGTAGGGGAGGGGAAGGGGAACTATGGCTACACCTTC
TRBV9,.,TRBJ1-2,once,CASSLDTGRGYTF,TGTGCCAGCTCGTTGGACACAGGCCGTGGCTACACCTTC
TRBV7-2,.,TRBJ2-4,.,CASSLALLDIQYF,TGTGCCAGCAGCTTAGCGCTGTTGGACATTCAGTACTTC
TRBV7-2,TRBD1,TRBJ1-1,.,CASSPGTALGTEAFF,TGTGCCAGCAGCCCCGGGACAGCCCTAGGCACTGAAGCTTTCTTT
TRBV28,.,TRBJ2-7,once,CASSLEGGLTYEQYF,TGTGCCAGCAGTCTAGAGGGGGGGCTTACCTACGAGCAGTACTTC
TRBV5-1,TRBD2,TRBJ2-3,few,CASSLRGVSTDTQYF,TGCGCCAGCAGCTTGCGGGGGGTTAGCACAGATACGCAGTATTTT
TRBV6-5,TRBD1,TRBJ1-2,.,CASRTGQLNYGYTF,TGTGCCAGCAGGACGGGACAGCTTAACTATGGCTACACCTTC